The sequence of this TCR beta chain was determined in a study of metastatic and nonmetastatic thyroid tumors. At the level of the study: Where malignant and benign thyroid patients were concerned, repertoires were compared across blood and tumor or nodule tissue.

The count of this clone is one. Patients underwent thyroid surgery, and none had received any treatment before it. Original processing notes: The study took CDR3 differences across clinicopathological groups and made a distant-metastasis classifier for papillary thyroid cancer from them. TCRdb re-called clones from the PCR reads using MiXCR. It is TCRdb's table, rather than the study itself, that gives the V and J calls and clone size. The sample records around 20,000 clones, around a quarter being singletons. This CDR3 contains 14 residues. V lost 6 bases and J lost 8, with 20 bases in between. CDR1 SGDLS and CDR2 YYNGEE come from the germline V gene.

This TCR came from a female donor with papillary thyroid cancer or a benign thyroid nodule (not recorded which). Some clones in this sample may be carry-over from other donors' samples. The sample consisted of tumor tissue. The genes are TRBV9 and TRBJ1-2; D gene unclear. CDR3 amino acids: CASNTPASSVGYTF. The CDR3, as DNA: TGTGCCAGCAACACACCCGCCAGTTCCGTAGGCTACACCTTC.